Listed below are T cell receptor beta chains from one sample, sequenced in a study of Ad26.COV2.S vaccination and SARS-CoV-2 variants. Profiled with immunoSEQ multiplex PCR; TCRdb holds only in-frame clones, not every one. The sample includes about 250,000 clones, approximately 90% of them seen just once. The sequencing here drew on peripheral blood, taken in a trial of Ad26.COV2.S vaccine versus placebo. These receptors originate from a person between 18 and 65 years old who received the Ad26.COV2.S COVID-19 vaccine or a placebo. Both conserved end residues are part of each CDR3. The order of the fields is D gene, V gene, CDR3 protein. D genes are given only for firm matches.

-	TRBV7-7	CASSKIPPGQPYEQYF
-	TRBV5-5	CASSLEAGRQPQHF
-	TRBV10-3	CAIWDGYSNQPQHF
TRBD1	TRBV9	CASSASRDRGNTGELFF
-	TRBV4-1	CASSQDLSVDTQYF
-	TRBV13	CASSLGRPRDTQYF
-	TRBV6-2/TRBV6-3	CASSYGSDRIYGYTF
-	TRBV5-4	CASSLLGGESYGYTF
-	TRBV2	CASSEALRGSNTEAFF
TRBD2	TRBV19	CASSRGLAGADTQYF
-	TRBV15	CATSRDESTYGYTF
TRBD2	TRBV6-6	CASSWTSSVLEQFF
TRBD1	TRBV7-2	CASSPWDREPYEQYF
-	TRBV4-3	CASSHTGKNIQYF
-	TRBV25-1	CASSETRLQFF
-	TRBV19	CASSPRAFGELFF
-	TRBV18	CASSPTTGSHQPQHF